This T cell receptor (beta chain) was observed in a study of blood T cell repertoires in COVID-19. Authors' methods: It was from reference gene primer amplification that nucleated cell counts were estimated. Profiled with immunoSEQ multiplex PCR; TCRdb holds only in-frame clones, not every one. The V and J calls and clone size were taken over from that table, and D and trimming were inferred from the DNA. The sample includes approximately 190,000 clones, roughly 90% of them seen just once. Germline V CDR1 and CDR2: GTSNPN, SVGIG (reference sequence). J gave up 0 bases and V 5 bases, and 4 bases lay outside the gene matches. CDR3 size: 14 residues.

The sample was peripheral blood. The chain uses TRBV30 and TRBJ1-3; the match to TRBD1 covers 7 bases. The source of this sequence is a man aged 50 or older with acute or convalescent COVID-19. CDR3: CAWSQGTSGNTIYF. In nucleotides, the CDR3 is TGTGCCTGGTCACAGGGGACCTCTGGAAACACCATATATTTT.